The clone carrying this TCR beta chain was seen at least ten times. The antigen is undetermined. Each CDR3 protein gets one entry after TCRdb re-called the reads with MiXCR. Of 480,000 or so distinct CDR3 sequences listed, about 10% are singletons. The CDR3 spans 16 residues. V lost 0 bases, J lost 9 bases, and 5 bases stayed unmatched. Per germline, CDR1 MGHRA and CDR2 YSYEKL. The data were taken from a study of T cell repertoires in cytomegalovirus infection. The study, taken as a whole, reports: The response measured ex vivo was dominated by TCR beta clonotypes (HLA-C-restricted and CMV-specific).

This sequence originates from a human donor in good health (CMV status not recorded). Some clones in this sample may be carry-over from other donors' samples. Sequencing input: PBMCs. V usage is TRBV4-1 and J usage is TRBJ1-6; TRBD1 matches 10 bases. This CDR3 reads CASSQELGQGFSPLHF. DNA of the CDR3: TGCGCCAGCAGCCAAGAATTGGGACAGGGGTTTTCACCCCTCCACTTT.